These 7 T cell receptor beta chains were all obtained from the same sample, sequenced in a study of blood T cell repertoires in COVID-19. Data came from immunoSEQ multiplex PCR; TCRdb stores just in-frame clones and leaves some out. The repertoire holds hundreds of thousands of clones, with less than 90% as singletons. Sequencing was carried out using PBMCs or T cells enriched from blood (not recorded which). The receptors were sampled from an older woman who had recovered from COVID-19.

This clone was counted once. The chain joins TRBV3-1 (or the pseudogene TRBV3-2) to TRBJ1-3; D unclear. This CDR3 contains 16 residues. Per the germline V gene, CDR1 is LGHDT and CDR2 is YNNKEL (reference sequence). Trimming stripped 2 bases from V and 0 bases from J, with 11 bases between. CDR3 DNA: TGTGCCAGCAGCCAATCACAGATAAGCTCTGGAAACACCATATATTTT. Translating gives CASSQSQISSGNTIYF.

The chain joins TRBV28 to TRBJ1-2; 7 nucleotides agree with TRBD1. Looked up from germline, CDR1 is MDHEN and CDR2 is SYDVKM. The CDR3 length is 15 residues. V lost 4 bases and J lost 5; bases outside the gene matches: 10. The CDR3 protein is CASSSKTLGQYGYTF. The CDR3, as DNA: TGTGCCAGCAGTTCTAAGACTCTGGGACAGTATGGCTACACCTTC.

This clone turned up a few times. A read error may account for a junction end that differs from germline. This chain connects TRBV6-2 or TRBV6-3 to TRBJ1-3; 7 nucleotides match TRBD1. Germline V gene lookup returns CDR1 MNHEY and CDR2 SVGEGT. There are 12 residues in the CDR3. CDR3: CASSPRDRPADF. Written as DNA, the CDR3 is TGTGCCAGCAGTCCACGGGACAGACCAGCGGATTTT.

On this clone: The same CDR3 also results from other DNA sequences found in this sample. V usage is TRBV5-1 and J usage is TRBJ2-1, with 14 bases lining up with TRBD2. The CDR3 runs to 15 residues. Germline values: CDR1 SGHRS, CDR2 YFSETQ. The junction had 2 bases not matched to a gene; V was cut back by 3 bases and J by 6 bases. CDR3 sequence reads: CASSSGTSGGNEQFF. DNA for the CDR3: TGCGCCAGCAGCTCCGGGACTAGCGGGGGCAATGAGCAGTTCTTC.

J is TRBJ2-1 and V is TRBV27; 8 bases line up with TRBD2. V was clipped by 2 bases and J by 8 bases; unmatched bases: 5. CDR3 size: 14 residues. Germline CDR1 reads MNHEY; CDR2 reads SMNVEV (reference sequence). The CDR3 bases are TGTGCCAGCAGTTTAGCGGGGGGCCAGGATGAGCAGTTCTTC. Its protein is CASSLAGGQDEQFF.

The rearrangement links TRBV12-5 to TRBJ1-3; D call uncertain. This CDR3 contains 16 residues. V was pared by 6 bases and J by 0 bases, with 15 bases between. The germline CDR1 and CDR2 sequences are LGHNT and FRNRAP. This CDR3 is CASGISRQFSGNTIYF. Written as DNA, the CDR3 is TGTGCTAGTGGGATTAGTCGTCAATTCTCTGGAAACACCATATATTTT.

The rearrangement joins TRBV4-1 to TRBJ1-3, with 9 bases identical to TRBD1. CDR3 size: 17 residues. Looked up from germline, CDR1 is MGHRA and CDR2 is YSYEKL. V shed 1 base, J shed 3 bases, and the junction held 7 bases outside the gene matches. The CDR3 nucleotides are TGCGCCAGCAGCCAAGGCACAGGGGGCCCACATGGAAACACCATATATTTT. Its protein is CASSQGTGGPHGNTIYF.